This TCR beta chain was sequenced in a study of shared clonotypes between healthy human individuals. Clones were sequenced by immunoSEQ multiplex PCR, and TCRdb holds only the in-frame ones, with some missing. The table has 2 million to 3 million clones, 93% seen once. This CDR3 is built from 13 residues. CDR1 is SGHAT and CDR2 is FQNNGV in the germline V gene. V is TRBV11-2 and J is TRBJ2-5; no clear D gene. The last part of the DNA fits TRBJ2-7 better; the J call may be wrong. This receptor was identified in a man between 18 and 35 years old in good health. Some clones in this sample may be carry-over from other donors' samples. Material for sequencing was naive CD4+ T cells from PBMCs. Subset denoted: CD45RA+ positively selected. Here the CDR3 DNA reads TGTGCCAGCAGCTTAGGTCATTGGGACGAGCAGTACTTC. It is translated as CASSLGHWDEQYF.